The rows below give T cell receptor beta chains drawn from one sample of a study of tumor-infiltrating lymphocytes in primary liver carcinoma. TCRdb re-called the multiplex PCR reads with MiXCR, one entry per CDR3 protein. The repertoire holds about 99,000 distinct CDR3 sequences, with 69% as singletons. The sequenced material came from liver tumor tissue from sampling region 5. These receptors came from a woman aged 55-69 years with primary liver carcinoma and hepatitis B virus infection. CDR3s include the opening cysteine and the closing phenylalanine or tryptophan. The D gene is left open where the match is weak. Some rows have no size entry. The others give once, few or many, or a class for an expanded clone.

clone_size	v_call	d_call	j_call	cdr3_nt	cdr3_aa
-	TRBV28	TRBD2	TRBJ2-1	TGTGCCAGCAGAGGGACTAGCGGGATTCGCTCCTACAATGAGCAGTTCTTC	CASRGTSGIRSYNEQFF
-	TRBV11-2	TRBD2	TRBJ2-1	TGTGCCAGCACCCGAAAAACTAGCGACACCTACAATGAGCAGTTCTTC	CASTRKTSDTYNEQFF
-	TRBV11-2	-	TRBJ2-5	TGTGTCAGCAGCCCCACGGGGGAGAAAGAGGCCCAGTACTTC	CVSSPTGEKEAQYF
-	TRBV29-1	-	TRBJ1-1	TGCAGGGTATCACGAGGAGTCGAAGCCTTCTTT	CRVSRGVEAFF
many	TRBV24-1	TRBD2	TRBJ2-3	TGTGCCACCAGCAATAGCGGGAGCGGAACAGATACGCAGTATTTT	CATSNSGSGTDTQYF
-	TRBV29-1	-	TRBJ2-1	TGCAGCGTTGCAATGGACAGTGACAATGGGCAGTTCTTC	CSVAMDSDNGQFF
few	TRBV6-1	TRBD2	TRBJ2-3	TGTGCCAGCAGTGGCGGGAGGGCCCCCACAGATACGCAGTATTTT	CASSGGRAPTDTQYF
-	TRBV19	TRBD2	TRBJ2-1	TGTGCCAGTAGTACACCTTATAGCGGGAGAAGAAATGAGCAGTTCTTC	CASSTPYSGRRNEQFF
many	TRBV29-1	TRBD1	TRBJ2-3	TGCAGCGTTGTGGGCGACAGGGGGCTCACAGATACGCAGTATTTT	CSVVGDRGLTDTQYF
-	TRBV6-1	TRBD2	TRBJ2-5	TGTGCCAGAAGTCGGTCAGTGGGAGGGGTGGTGCCCTCAGAGACCCAGTACTTC	CARSRSVGGVVPSETQYF
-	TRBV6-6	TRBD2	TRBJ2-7	TGTGCCAGCATTGCTAGCGGGCAAACTTGGGGACACCGCGAGCAGTACTTC	CASIASGQTWGHREQYF
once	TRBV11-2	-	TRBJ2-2	TGTGCCAACAGCATAGGTAGGAGTGGGGAGCTGTTTTTT	CANSIGRSGELFF
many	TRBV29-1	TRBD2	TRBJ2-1	TGCAGCGTTTTTGGCGGGAGGGCCGTAGGTGAGCAGTTCTTC	CSVFGGRAVGEQFF
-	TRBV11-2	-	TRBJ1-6	TGTGCCGGCGGCTTAGGCAGGGAAACAGGGCGCAATTCACCCCCCCACTTT	CAGGLGRETGRNSPPHF
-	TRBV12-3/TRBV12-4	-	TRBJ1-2	TGTGCCAGCAGCTTGAGAGTTTGGGGCTACACCTTC	CASSLRVWGYTF
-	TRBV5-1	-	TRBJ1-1	TGCGCCAGCAGCTTGGGACGATTAGACGGTGGGGATAACACTGAAGCTTTCTTT	CASSLGRLDGGDNTEAFF
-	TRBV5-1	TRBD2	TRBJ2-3	TGCACCAGCAGCTCGAGCGGGGGGGAGGGTACGCAGTATTTT	CTSSSSGGEGTQYF
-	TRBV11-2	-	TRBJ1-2	TGTGCCAACAGCTTCGGGCCGACGGATGGCTACACCTTC	CANSFGPTDGYTF
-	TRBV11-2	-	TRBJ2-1	TGTGCCAGCAGCATAGGGCTAGCCTTCAATGAGCAGTTATTC	CASSIGLAFNEQLF
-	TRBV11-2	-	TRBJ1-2	TGTGCCAGCAGGTTAGATCCGATCAGTGAGCTGCGCTATGGCTACACCTTC	CASRLDPISELRYGYTF
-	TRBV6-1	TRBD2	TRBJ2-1	TGTGCCAGCGGTGACCCTAGCGGGACCTCCTACAATGAGCAGCTCTTC	CASGDPSGTSYNEQLF
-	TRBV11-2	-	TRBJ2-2	TGTGCCAGCAACCCAGTAGGCAGGGGACTCGTCACCGGGGAGTTGTTTTTT	CASNPVGRGLVTGELFF
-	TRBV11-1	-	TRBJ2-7	TGTGCCAGCAGCTTAGATAGGGAAGAGCAGTACTTC	CASSLDREEQYF
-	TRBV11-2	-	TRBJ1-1	TGTGCCAGCAGCCTATTGACCGAAACTGAAGCTTTCTTT	CASSLLTETEAFF
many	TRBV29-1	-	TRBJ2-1	TGCAGCGGGGACGCCAATGATAAGCAGTTCTTC	CSGDANDKQFF
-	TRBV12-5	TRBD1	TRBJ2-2	TGTGCTAGTGGTTTACCACCCATTGAGGGGACAGGGGGCACCGGGGAGCTGTTCTTT	CASGLPPIEGTGGTGELFF
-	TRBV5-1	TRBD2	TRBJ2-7	TGCGCCAGCAGCCCACCACCAGGACTAGCGGGGCCCTCATCCTACGAGCAGTACTTC	CASSPPPGLAGPSSYEQYF
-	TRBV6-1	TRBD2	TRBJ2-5	TGTGCCAGCAGCCCAAACCGGCTAGCGGGAGACGAGACCCAGTGCTTC	CASSPNRLAGDETQCF
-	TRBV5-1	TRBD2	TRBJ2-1	TGCGTCAGCAGCCCGAAAGCGGGAGGGATCAAAGAGCAGTTCTTC	CVSSPKAGGIKEQFF
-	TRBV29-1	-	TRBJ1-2	TGCAGCGTTGGAACCTATGACAATTCCTATGGCTACACCTTC	CSVGTYDNSYGYTF
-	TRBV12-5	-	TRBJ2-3	TGTGCTAGAGGCCAAGGGGGGAATTATACGCAGTATTTT	CARGQGGNYTQYF
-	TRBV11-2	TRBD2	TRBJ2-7	TGTGCAAGCGGCTACGGCGGGAGGATCTCGGGAAGCGAGCAGTACTTC	CASGYGGRISGSEQYF
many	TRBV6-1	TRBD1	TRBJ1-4	TGTGCCAGCGAGACAGGGGGAATGGGAAAACTGTTTTTT	CASETGGMGKLFF
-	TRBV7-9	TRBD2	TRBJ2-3	TGTGCCAGCAGCTTCCTTCGGGCGGGAGCCACAGATACGCAGTATTTT	CASSFLRAGATDTQYF
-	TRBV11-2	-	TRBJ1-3	TGTGCCAGCAGCTCACGCCTGGACATGGGAGCATACTCTGGAAACACCATATATTTT	CASSSRLDMGAYSGNTIYF
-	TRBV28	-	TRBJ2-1	TGTGCCAGCAGTTTTAGGGATGAGCAGTTCTTC	CASSFRDEQFF
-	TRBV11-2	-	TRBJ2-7	TGTACCAGCAGTCCCCAATACGAGCAGTACTTC	CTSSPQYEQYF